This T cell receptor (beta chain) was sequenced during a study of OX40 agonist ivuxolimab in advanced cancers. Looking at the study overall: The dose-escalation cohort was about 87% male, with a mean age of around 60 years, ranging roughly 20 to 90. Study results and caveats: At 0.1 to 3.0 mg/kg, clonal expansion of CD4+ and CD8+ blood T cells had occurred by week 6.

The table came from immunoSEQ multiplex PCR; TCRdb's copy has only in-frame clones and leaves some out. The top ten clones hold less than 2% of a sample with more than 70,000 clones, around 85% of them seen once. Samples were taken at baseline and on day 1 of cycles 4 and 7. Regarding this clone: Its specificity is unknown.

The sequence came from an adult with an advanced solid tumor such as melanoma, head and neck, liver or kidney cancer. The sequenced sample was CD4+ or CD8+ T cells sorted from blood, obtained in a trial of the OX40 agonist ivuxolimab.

CDR3 loop: CASSLPGVGETQYF. In DNA form, the CDR3 reads TGTGCCAGCAGTTTGCCAGGGGTTGGGGAGACCCAGTACTTC. The chain uses TRBV28 and TRBJ2-5, with D maybe TRBD1 (6 bases). Germline CDR1 MDHEN, CDR2 SYDVKM. Trimming stripped 3 bases from V and 5 bases from J, with 13 bases between. The CDR3 consists of 14 residues.